This T cell receptor beta chain was retrieved from a study of T-cell reconstitution after alpha-beta-depleted transplantation in children. Notes on the study in general: Several hundred expanded graft clones reportedly supplied alpha-beta T cells about two months after transplant.

Comment on this clonotype: What it binds is unknown.

Unique molecular identifiers were used to barcode this TCRbeta library. Using its own MiXCR run on the PCR reads, TCRdb lists one record per CDR3 protein. Seen here are around 600,000 distinct CDR3 sequences, under 30% observed once, and the top ten hold over 12%. The specimen was PBMCs, mostly from graft donor cells, collected 360 days after TCRalphabeta/CD19-depleted stem cell transplant. This receptor was identified in a boy under two years old who had a stem cell transplant for acute myeloid leukemia, so the T cells may come from the graft donor.

The chain's CDR3 is CSAQTSGDFQETQYF. CDR3 coding DNA: TGCAGTGCGCAGACTAGCGGGGACTTCCAAGAGACCCAGTACTTC. This chain links TRBV20-1 with TRBJ2-5; TRBD2 agrees at 11 bases. V dropped 6 bases and J dropped 1; count of bases not matched to a gene: 7. CDR1 is DFQATT, CDR2 SNEGSKA, per germline (reference sequence). This CDR3 spans 15 amino acids.